This T cell receptor beta chain was recorded in a study of cytomegalovirus exposure and HLA in healthy donors. The CDR3 covers 15 residues. In germline, CDR1 is SEHNR, CDR2 FQNEAQ (reference sequence). V dropped 6 bases and J dropped 2 bases, with 13 bases sitting between them. 13 Jbeta primers and 60 Vbeta primers were used for the PCR. Using immunoSEQ multiplex PCR, the repertoire was profiled, and TCRdb retains in-frame clones only, with some absent. The sample is made up of approximately 140,000 clones, and the top ten hold roughly 2.7% of it. Broader study findings: From TCR beta sequences, most subjects' HLA-A and HLA-B alleles were reportedly predicted accurately. Analyzed later, most CMV-associated TCR beta chains appeared HLA-restricted.

Note on this clone: Its antigen is unknown.

The sequenced material came from PBMCs. This TCR was recovered from a man aged 35 to 55 in good health and CMV-seronegative. V is TRBV7-9 and J is TRBJ2-2, with D uncertain. The CDR3 coding sequence is TGTGCCAGCAGTCCCCCGTCCGGTAACACCGGGGAGCTGTTTTTT. Its protein product is CASSPPSGNTGELFF.